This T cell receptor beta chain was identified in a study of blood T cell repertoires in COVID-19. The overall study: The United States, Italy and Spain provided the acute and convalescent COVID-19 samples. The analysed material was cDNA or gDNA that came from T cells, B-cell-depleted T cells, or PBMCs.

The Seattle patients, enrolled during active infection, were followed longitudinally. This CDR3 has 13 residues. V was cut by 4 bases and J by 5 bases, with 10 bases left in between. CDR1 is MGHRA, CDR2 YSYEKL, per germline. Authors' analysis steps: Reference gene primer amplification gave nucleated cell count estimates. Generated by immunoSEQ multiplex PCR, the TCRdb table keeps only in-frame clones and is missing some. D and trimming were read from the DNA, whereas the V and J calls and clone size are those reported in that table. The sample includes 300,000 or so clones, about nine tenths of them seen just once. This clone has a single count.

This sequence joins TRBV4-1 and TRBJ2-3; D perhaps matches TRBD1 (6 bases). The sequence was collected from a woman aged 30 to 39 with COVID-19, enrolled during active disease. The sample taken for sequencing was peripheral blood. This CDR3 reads CASSPVGGDTQYF. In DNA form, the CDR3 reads TGCGCCAGCAGCCCCGTAGGGGGAGATACGCAGTATTTT.